The next 6 T cell receptor beta chains were all read from a single sample in a study of shared T cell receptors in the human thymus. TCRdb's copy holds only in-frame clones and misses some; the assay was immunoSEQ multiplex PCR. The repertoire holds 700,000 or so clones, with roughly 85% as singletons. These data were also reused for a study on human thymus T cells.

Sequencing used thymocytes. All receptors derive from a girl less than two years old with a congenital heart defect.

The genes are TRBV10-1 and TRBJ2-6; tentative D call: TRBD1 (6 bases). Germline V gene data show CDR1 as WNHNN and CDR2 as SYGVQD (reference sequence). Trimming shortened V by 0 bases and J by 0 bases, and 12 bases separated the two germline ends. CDR3 size: 18 residues. The CDR3 loop is CASSESGTRGSGANVLTF. DNA of the CDR3: TGCGCCAGCAGTGAGTCGGGGACAAGGGGCTCTGGGGCCAACGTCCTGACTTTC.

The rearrangement joins TRBV10-3 to TRBJ2-5, with TRBD2 matching 11 bases. In germline, CDR1 is ENHRY, CDR2 SYGVKD. There are 16 residues in the CDR3. Germline trimming cut 0 bases from V and 2 bases from J; bases unmatched to any gene: 2. Here the CDR3 DNA reads TGTGCCATCAGTGAGTCCGTAGCGGGGGGGCAAGAGACCCAGTACTTC. Protein: CAISESVAGGQETQYF.

The genes are TRBV7-9 and TRBJ1-1; D is possibly TRBD1 (5 bases). Germline CDR1 is SEHNR and CDR2 is FQNEAQ (reference sequence). This CDR3 has 14 residues. Trimming stripped 3 bases from V and 2 bases from J, with 10 bases between. CDR3 residues: CASSLPRANTEAFF. The CDR3 coding sequence is TGTGCCAGCAGCTTGCCCAGGGCCAACACTGAAGCTTTCTTT.

This clone came up once. This chain joins TRBV25-1 and TRBJ1-1; D is perhaps TRBD1 (6 bases). This CDR3 region has 15 residues. With 1 base removed from V and 4 bases from J, the gap between germline ends came to 13 bases. CDR1 and CDR2 from the germline V gene are MGHDK and SYGVNS. The chain's CDR3 is CASSESRGPSTEAFF. CDR3 nucleotides: TGTGCCAGCAGTGAATCGCGGGGGCCATCCACTGAAGCTTTCTTT.

The chain carries TRBV5-6 and TRBJ2-7, with TRBD1 as a possible D gene (5 bases). V was cut by 4 bases and J by 2 bases, with 25 bases left in between. Germline V gene data show CDR1 as SGHDT and CDR2 as YYEEEE. The CDR3 is 18 amino acids. CDR3 coding DNA: TGTGCCAGCAGCCGAGCAGGGTTTCCTCAAAAAAATCCCTACGAGCAGTACTTC. Protein product: CASSRAGFPQKNPYEQYF.

Here the CDR3 DNA reads TGCGCCAGCAGCCAAACCGACAGGAGCTATGGCTACACCTTC. Residues: CASSQTDRSYGYTF. The chain is built from TRBV4-1 and TRBJ1-2; tentative D call: TRBD1 (6 bases). Germline CDR1 MGHRA, CDR2 YSYEKL. CDR3 length equals 14 residues. Deletions cut 2 bases from V and 4 bases from J, with 11 bases between.